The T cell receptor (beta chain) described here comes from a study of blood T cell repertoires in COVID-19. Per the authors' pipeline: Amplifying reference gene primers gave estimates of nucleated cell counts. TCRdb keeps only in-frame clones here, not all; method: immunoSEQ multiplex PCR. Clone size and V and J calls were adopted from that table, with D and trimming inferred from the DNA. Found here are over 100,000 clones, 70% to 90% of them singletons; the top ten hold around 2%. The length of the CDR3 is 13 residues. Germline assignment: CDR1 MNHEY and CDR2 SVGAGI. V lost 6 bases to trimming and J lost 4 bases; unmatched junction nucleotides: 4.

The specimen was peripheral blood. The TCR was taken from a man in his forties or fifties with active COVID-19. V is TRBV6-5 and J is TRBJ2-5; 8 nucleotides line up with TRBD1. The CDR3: CASSRDRGETQYF. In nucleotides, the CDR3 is TGTGCCAGCAGCCGAGACAGGGGAGAGACCCAGTACTTC.